The 13 T cell receptor beta chains below come from one sample, sequenced in a study of PD-L1 blockade in urothelial cancer. Time point denoted: pretreatment peripheral blood. TCRdb's table, derived via immunoSEQ multiplex PCR, lists solely in-frame clones and lacks some. Found here are some 80,000 clones, just under 85% of them singletons; the top ten hold approximately 6.7%. This material consisted of PBMCs, taken around atezolizumab (anti-PD-L1) treatment. Every receptor here comes from a man aged 35-49 years with urothelial cancer.

This chain links TRBV29-1 with TRBJ1-1, with D possibly matching TRBD1 (5 bases). Germline CDR1 and CDR2: SQVTM and ANQGSEA. This CDR3 spans 11 amino acids. V was cut by 4 bases and J by 9 bases, with 12 bases left in between. The CDR3 DNA reads TGCAGCGTTGTCCCAGGGTCTAAAGCTTTCTTT. Protein sequence: CSVVPGSKAFF.

This chain connects TRBV4-1 to TRBJ1-3, with 8 positions matching TRBD1. The CDR3 totals 17 residues. Germline values: CDR1 MGHRA, CDR2 YSYEKL. With V trimmed by 4 bases and J by 4 bases, 12 bases remained unmatched. Here the CDR3 reads CASSPGQGGRRGNTIYF. The DNA of the CDR3 is TGCGCCAGCAGCCCCGGACAGGGAGGTCGTCGAGGAAACACCATATATTTT.

The chain combines TRBV28 with TRBJ2-7; D may be TRBD1 (6 bases). The germline CDR1 and CDR2 sequences are MDHEN and SYDVKM. This CDR3 contains 11 residues. Between the trimmed V and J ends, which lost 5 bases and 9 bases, there was a span of 11 bases. The CDR3: CASSLGDMQYF. The CDR3, as DNA: TGTGCCAGCAGTCTGGGGGACATGCAGTACTTC.

The rearrangement uses TRBV6-5 and TRBJ1-1, with TRBD1 identical over 9 bases. J lost 7 bases, V lost 6 bases, and 6 bases had no gene match. Germline V gene sequence: CDR1 MNHEY, CDR2 SVGAGI. CDR3 size: 13 residues. This CDR3 reads CASRTDRGGEAFF. For the CDR3, the DNA is TGTGCCAGCAGGACGGACAGGGGAGGTGAAGCTTTCTTT.

The chain has TRBV7-8 and TRBJ1-1; D is uncertain. There are 11 residues in the CDR3. Looked up from germline, CDR1 is SGHVS and CDR2 is FQNEAQ. V was shortened by 5 bases and J by 8 bases, with 9 bases between the two germline ends. This chain's CDR3 is CASSAPGEAFF. The CDR3 bases are TGTGCCAGCAGCGCCCCGGGGGAAGCTTTCTTT.

The chain combines TRBV9 with TRBJ1-2; no reliable D call. The CDR3 runs 14 residues. Germline CDR1 is SGDLS and CDR2 is YYNGEE. The ends were cut back, 4 bases at V and 2 bases at J, with 12 bases in the middle. CDR3 in DNA: TGTGCCAGCAGCTCCCGGACGGGGAACTATGGCTACACCTTC. Amino acid sequence: CASSSRTGNYGYTF.

This clone was found once. V gene TRBV11-2 combines with J gene TRBJ1-2; TRBD1 might be the D (5 bases). Between the trimmed V and J ends, which lost 5 bases and 6 bases, there was a span of 19 bases. This CDR3 is 15 amino acids long. Germline V gene lookup returns CDR1 SGHAT and CDR2 FQNNGV. The CDR3 spells CASSPFGWGGDGYTF. The DNA for the CDR3 is TGTGCCAGCAGCCCATTCGGATGGGGCGGGGATGGCTACACCTTC.

The rearrangement joins TRBV27 to TRBJ2-7; a weak D match, TRBD1 (6 bases). The CDR3 is made up of 14 amino acids. Germline lookup yields CDR1 MNHEY and CDR2 SMNVEV (reference sequence). Trimming shortened V by 6 bases and J by 6 bases, and 18 bases separated the two germline ends. CDR3 protein: CASSYRVGVSEQYF. In nucleotides, the CDR3 is TGTGCCAGCAGCTACAGGGTGGGGGTGAGCGAGCAGTACTTC.

The chain is built from TRBV2 and TRBJ1-4; 7 nucleotides align to TRBD1. CDR3 size: 14 residues. Germline V gene sequence: CDR1 SNHLY, CDR2 FYNNEI. J was trimmed by 8 bases and V by 7 bases; bases with no gene match: 10. CDR3 sequence reads: CASTERGRNEKLFF. CDR3 DNA sequence: TGTGCCAGCACCGAAAGGGGGCGCAACGAAAAACTGTTTTTT.

The rearrangement links TRBV7-8 to TRBJ2-1, with a possible D match to TRBD1 (5 bases). The germline V and J ends were trimmed by 1 base and 4 bases, with 11 bases remaining between them. CDR1 is SGHVS, CDR2 FQNEAQ, per germline. This CDR3 has 15 residues. The CDR3, as DNA: TGTGCCAGCAGCTTAGAGGCGACAGCTTACAATGAGCAGTTCTTC. The encoded protein is CASSLEATAYNEQFF.

This chain links TRBV7-2 with TRBJ1-2, with a weak D call TRBD1 (6 bases). The V end was cut by 4 bases, the J end by 2 bases, with 11 bases between. The germline CDR1 and CDR2 sequences are SGHTA and FQGNSA. This CDR3 has 14 amino acids. The CDR3 sequence: CASSSRGANYGYTF. The CDR3 DNA is TGTGCCAGCAGCTCACGGGGGGCGAACTATGGCTACACCTTC. The full variable domain, rest sourced from reference TRBV7-2 and TRBJ1-2, is GAGVSQSPSNKVTEKGKDVELRCDPISGHTALYWYRQSLGQGLEFLIYFQGNSAPDKSGLPSDRFSAERTGGSVSTLTIQRTQQEDSAVYLCASSSRGANYGYTFGSGTRLTVV.

This rearrangement joins TRBV5-4 to TRBJ2-7; possible D gene TRBD2, 5 bases. Germline CDR1 is SGHNT and CDR2 is YYREEE (reference sequence). V gave up 0 bases and J gave up 2 bases, with 9 bases separating them. The CDR3 runs to 14 residues. The CDR3 region has the DNA TGTGCCAGCAGCTTGGGAGGGCAGCCCTACGAGCAGTACTTC. This codes for CASSLGGQPYEQYF.

The chain recombines TRBV20-1 with TRBJ2-5; D remains ambiguous. From germline, CDR1 is DFQATT and CDR2 SNEGSKA (reference sequence). The V end was cut by 5 bases, the J end by 2 bases, with 6 bases between. The CDR3 loop spans 11 amino acids. Written as DNA, the CDR3 is TGCAGTGCTCCCCGGCAAGAGACCCAGTACTTC. Translating it yields CSAPRQETQYF.